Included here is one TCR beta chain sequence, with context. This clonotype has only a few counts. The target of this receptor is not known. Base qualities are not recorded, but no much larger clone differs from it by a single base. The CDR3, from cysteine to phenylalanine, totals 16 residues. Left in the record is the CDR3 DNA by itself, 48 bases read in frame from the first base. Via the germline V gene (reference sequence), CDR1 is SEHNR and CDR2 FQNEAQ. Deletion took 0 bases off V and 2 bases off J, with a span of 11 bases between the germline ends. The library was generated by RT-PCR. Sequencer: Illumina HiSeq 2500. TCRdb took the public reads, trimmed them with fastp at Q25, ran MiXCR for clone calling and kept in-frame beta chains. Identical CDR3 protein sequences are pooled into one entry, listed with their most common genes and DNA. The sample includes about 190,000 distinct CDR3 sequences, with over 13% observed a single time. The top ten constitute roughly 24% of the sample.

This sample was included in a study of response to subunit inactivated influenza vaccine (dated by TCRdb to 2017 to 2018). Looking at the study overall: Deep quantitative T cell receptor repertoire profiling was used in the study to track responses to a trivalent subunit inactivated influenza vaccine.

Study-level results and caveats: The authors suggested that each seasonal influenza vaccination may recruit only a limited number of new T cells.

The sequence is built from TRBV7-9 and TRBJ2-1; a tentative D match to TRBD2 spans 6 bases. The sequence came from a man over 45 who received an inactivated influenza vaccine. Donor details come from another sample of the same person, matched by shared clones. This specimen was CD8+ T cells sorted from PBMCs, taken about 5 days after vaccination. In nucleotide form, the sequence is TGTGCCAGCAGCTTAGCGGAGGGAGCCACCTACAATGAGCAGTTCTTC. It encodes CASSLAEGATYNEQFF.